Listed below are T cell receptor beta chains from one sample, sequenced in a study of CD8 T cells in ankylosing spondylitis. TCRdb re-derived calls from the 5' RACE reads in MiXCR, one entry per CDR3 protein. Counted here are 200,000 to 300,000 distinct CDR3 sequences, roughly a tenth occurring once; the ten biggest clones make up approximately 2.5%. What was sequenced was blood, either unsorted or a sorted T cell fraction (not recorded which). The source of these receptors is a male donor with ankylosing spondylitis or in good health (not recorded which). Each CDR3 is given without its conserved first and last residue. The order of the fields is V gene, CDR3 protein.

V gene: TRBV18
CDR3 protein: ASSPDRHTEAF

V gene: TRBV7-2
CDR3 protein: ASSLFSSPLH

V gene: TRBV6-5
CDR3 protein: ASSLNRIEAF

V gene: TRBV20-1
CDR3 protein: SAREASYEQY

V gene: TRBV10-2
CDR3 protein: ASSDLAGADTQY

V gene: TRBV12-3/TRBV12-4
CDR3 protein: ASSSFQGLAF

V gene: TRBV6-6
CDR3 protein: ASCDRAGNTIY

V gene: TRBV29-1
CDR3 protein: SENRDRELPLIISGANVLT

V gene: TRBV25-1
CDR3 protein: ASSESPENTGELF

V gene: TRBV3-1
CDR3 protein: ASSQRVGTEAF

V gene: TRBV7-9
CDR3 protein: ASSHADRTEAF

V gene: TRBV20-1
CDR3 protein: SARQGEREY

V gene: TRBV25-1
CDR3 protein: ASSEFSSNQPQH

V gene: TRBV7-9
CDR3 protein: ASSSTGGWRYEQY